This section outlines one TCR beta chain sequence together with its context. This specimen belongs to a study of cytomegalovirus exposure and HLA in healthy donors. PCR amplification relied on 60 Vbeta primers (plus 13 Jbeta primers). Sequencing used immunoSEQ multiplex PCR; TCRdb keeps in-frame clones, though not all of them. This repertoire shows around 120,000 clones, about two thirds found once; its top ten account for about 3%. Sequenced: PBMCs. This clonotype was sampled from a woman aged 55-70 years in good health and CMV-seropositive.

The CDR3 bases are TGTGCCAGCAGTTACTCGACAGGGGGGGCGGGAGAGACCCAGTACTTC. Protein: CASSYSTGGAGETQYF. V is TRBV6-5 and J is TRBJ2-5; 9 bases fit TRBD1. Trimming removed 0 bases from V and 4 bases from J; junction bases left unmatched: 6. The CDR3 totals 16 residues. The V gene's germline CDR1 is MNHEY and CDR2 SVGAGI.